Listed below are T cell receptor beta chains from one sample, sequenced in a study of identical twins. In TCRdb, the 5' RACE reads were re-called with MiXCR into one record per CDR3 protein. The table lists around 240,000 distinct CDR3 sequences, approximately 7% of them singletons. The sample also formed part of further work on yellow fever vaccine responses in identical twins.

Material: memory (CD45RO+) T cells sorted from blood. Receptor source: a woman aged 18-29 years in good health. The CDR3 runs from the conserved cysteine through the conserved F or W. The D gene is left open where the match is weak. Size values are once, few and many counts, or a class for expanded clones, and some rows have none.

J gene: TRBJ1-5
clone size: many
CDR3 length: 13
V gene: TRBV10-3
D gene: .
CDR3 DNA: TGTGCCATCGGGCAGGGACGGAATCAGCCCCAGCATTTT
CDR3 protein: CAIGQGRNQPQHF

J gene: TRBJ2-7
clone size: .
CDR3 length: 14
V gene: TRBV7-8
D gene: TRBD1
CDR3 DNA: TGTGCCAGCAGCTTAGTGACAGGGTTGGGGGAGCAGTACTTC
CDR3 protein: CASSLVTGLGEQYF

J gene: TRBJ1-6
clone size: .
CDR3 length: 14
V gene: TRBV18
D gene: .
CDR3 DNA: TGTGCCAGCTCCCTCGGACAGCCCAGTTCACCCCTCCACTTT
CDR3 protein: CASSLGQPSSPLHF

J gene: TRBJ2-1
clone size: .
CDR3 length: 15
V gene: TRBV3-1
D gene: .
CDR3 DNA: TGTGCCAGCAGCCAAGATAGGAACCCTAGAAATGAGCAGTTCTTC
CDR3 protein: CASSQDRNPRNEQFF

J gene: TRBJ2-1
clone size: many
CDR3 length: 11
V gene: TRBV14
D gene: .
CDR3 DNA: TGTGCCAGCAGCCTTGCGAGTGAGCAGTTCTTC
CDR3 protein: CASSLASEQFF

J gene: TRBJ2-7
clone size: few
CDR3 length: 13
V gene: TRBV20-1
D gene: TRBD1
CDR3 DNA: TGCAGTGCTACCTACAGGGGCACCTACGAGCAGTACTTC
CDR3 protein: CSATYRGTYEQYF

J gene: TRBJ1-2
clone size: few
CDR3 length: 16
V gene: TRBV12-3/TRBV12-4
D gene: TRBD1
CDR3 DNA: TGTGCCAGCAGCCTGACAGGGGATACCTGGCTTTATGGCTACACCTTC
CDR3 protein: CASSLTGDTWLYGYTF

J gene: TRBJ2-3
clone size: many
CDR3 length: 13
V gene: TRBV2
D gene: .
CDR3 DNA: TGTGCCAGCAGCCCACAGGGAACAGATACGCAGTATTTT
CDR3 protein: CASSPQGTDTQYF

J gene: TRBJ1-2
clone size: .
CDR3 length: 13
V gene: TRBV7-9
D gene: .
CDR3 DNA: TGTGCCAGCAGCTTATCAGAGACAGAAGGCTACACCTTC
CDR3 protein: CASSLSETEGYTF

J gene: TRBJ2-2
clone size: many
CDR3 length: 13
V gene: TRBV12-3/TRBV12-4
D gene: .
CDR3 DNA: TGTGCCAGCAGCAGGGACCTTCCCGGGGAGCTGTTTTTT
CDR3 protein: CASSRDLPGELFF

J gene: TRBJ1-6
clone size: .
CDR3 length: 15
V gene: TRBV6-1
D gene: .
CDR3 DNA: TGTGCCAGCAGCCTCCGGGACCGGCATAATTCACCCCTCCACTTT
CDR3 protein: CASSLRDRHNSPLHF

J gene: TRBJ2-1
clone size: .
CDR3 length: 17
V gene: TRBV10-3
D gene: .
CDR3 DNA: TGTGCCATCAGTGGTGCCGGGCGGGCAGGTGCTTATGATGAGCAGTTCTTC
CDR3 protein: CAISGAGRAGAYDEQFF

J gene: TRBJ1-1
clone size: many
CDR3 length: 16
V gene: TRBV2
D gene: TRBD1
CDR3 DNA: TGTGCCAGCAGCGCGGGGACAGGGAGGAGGAACACTGAAGCTTTCTTT
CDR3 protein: CASSAGTGRRNTEAFF

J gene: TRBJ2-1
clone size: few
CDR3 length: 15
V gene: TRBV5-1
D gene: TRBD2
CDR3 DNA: TGCGCCAGCAGCTTGAGTAGCGGGGGGGGAAATGAGCAGTTCTTC
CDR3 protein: CASSLSSGGGNEQFF

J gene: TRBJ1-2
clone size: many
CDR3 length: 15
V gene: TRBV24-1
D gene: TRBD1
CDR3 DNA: TGTGCCACCAGTGATTTGAGCGCGGGACAGCTTGGCTACACCTTC
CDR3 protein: CATSDLSAGQLGYTF

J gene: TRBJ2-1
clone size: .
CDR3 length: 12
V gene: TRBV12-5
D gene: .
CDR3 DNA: TGTGCTAGTGGTTTAGCTTCCTATGAGCAGTTCTTC
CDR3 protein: CASGLASYEQFF

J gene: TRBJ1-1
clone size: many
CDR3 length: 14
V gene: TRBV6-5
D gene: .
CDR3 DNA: TGTGCCAGCAGGTATCAAGGGGGGAACACTGAAGCTTTCTTT
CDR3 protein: CASRYQGGNTEAFF

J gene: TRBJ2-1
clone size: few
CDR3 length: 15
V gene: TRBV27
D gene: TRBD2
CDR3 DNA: TGTGCCAGCATTGAGTTTGGCGGGGGGGCTGGTGAGCAGTTCTTC
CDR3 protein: CASIEFGGGAGEQFF

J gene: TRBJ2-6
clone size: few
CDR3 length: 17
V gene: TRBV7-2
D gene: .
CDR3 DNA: TGTGCCAGCAGCTTAACCGGCATCGGCTCTGGGGCCAACGTCCTGACTTTC
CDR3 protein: CASSLTGIGSGANVLTF

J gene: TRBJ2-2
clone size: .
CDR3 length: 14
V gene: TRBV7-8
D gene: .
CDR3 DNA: TGTGCCAGCAGAGGGGGGGCAAACACCGGGGAGCTGTTTTTT
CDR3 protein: CASRGGANTGELFF

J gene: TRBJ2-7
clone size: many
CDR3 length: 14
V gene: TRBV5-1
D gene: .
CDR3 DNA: TGCGCCAGCAGCTTGGGGGCCGACTTCTACGAGCAGTACTTC
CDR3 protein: CASSLGADFYEQYF

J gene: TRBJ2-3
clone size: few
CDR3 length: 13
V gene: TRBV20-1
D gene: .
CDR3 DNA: TGCAGTGCTCGGGGAAGATCGAAGGATACGCAGTATTTT
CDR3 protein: CSARGRSKDTQYF

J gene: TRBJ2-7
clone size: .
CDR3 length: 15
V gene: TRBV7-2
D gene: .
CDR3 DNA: TGTGCCAGCAGCCCTACGGGGGTGGTTAGCTACGAGCAGTACTTC
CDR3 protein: CASSPTGVVSYEQYF

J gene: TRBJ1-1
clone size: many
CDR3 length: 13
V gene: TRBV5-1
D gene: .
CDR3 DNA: TGCGCCAGCAGCCGCCAGCTGGGGGTTGAAGCTTTCTTT
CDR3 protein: CASSRQLGVEAFF

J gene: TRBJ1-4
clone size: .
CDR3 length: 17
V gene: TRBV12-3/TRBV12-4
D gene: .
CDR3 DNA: TGTGCCTGCTGTTTAGAGACGGTCCTTTCAACTAATGAAAAACTGTTTTTT
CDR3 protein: CACCLETVLSTNEKLFF

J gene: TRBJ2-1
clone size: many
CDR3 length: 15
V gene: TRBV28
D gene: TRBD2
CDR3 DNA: TGTGCCAGCAGTCGCGGACTAGCGGGAGTGTATGAGCAGTTCTTC
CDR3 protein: CASSRGLAGVYEQFF

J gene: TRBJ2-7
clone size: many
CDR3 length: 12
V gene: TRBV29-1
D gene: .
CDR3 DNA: TGCAGCGTTGGGGGGACCGACTACGAGCAGTACTTC
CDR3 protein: CSVGGTDYEQYF

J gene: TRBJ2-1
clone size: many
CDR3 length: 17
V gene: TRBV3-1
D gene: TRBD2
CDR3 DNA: TGTGCCAGCAGCCAAGATCAGAGCGGGAGGGCCTACAATGAGCAGTTCTTC
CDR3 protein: CASSQDQSGRAYNEQFF

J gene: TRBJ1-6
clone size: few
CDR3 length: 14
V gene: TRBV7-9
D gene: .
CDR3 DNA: TGTGCCAGCAGTGAGAGACACGATAATTCACCCCTCCACTTT
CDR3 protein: CASSERHDNSPLHF

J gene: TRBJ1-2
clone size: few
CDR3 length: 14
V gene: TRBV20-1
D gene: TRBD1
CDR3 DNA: TGCAGTGCCGCCCACCCGGGACAGGGAACGGGCTACACCTTC
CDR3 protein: CSAAHPGQGTGYTF

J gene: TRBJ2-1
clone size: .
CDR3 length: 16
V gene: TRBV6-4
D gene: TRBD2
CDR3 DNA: TGTGCCAGCAGTGACTCGGGGGCGGGAGGGTTAGGTGAGCAGTTCTTC
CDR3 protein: CASSDSGAGGLGEQFF

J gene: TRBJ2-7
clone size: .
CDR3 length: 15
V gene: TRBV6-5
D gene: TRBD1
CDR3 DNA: TGTGCCAGCAGTTACGGAGGACAGGGGGCAGGCGAGCAGTACTTC
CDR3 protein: CASSYGGQGAGEQYF

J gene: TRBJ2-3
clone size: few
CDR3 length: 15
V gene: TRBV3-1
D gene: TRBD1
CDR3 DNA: TGTGCCAGCAGCCAAGCCGGGACAGGCACAGATACGCAGTATTTT
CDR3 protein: CASSQAGTGTDTQYF

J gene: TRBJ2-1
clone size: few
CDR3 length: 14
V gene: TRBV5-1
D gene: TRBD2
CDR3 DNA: TGCGCCAGCAGCTTGAGCGGGGGGGTGGGTGAGCAGTTCTTC
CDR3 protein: CASSLSGGVGEQFF

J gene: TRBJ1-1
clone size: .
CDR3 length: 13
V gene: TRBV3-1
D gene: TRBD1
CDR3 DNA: TGTGCCAGCAGCCGTGCCGGGACAGGGGCCGCTTTCTTT
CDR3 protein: CASSRAGTGAAFF

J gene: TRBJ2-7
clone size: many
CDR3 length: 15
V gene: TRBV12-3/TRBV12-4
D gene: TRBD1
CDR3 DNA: TGTGCCAGCAGGACTTCCGGGACAGGGTCCCACGAGCAGTACTTC
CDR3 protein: CASRTSGTGSHEQYF

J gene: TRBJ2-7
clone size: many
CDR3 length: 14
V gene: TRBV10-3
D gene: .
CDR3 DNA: TGTGCCATCAGTGAGACCGACACTATATCCGAGCAGTACTTC
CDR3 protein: CAISETDTISEQYF

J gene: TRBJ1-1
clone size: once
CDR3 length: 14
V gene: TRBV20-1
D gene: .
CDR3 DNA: TGCAGTGCTGGGACGGGCGCAGCGAGTAGTGAAGCTTTCTTT
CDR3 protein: CSAGTGAASSEAFF

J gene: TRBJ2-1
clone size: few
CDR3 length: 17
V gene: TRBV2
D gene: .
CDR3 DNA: TGTGCCAGCAACCCGAACAGGGCGGGAAAGTCCTACAATGAGCAGTTCTTC
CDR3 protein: CASNPNRAGKSYNEQFF

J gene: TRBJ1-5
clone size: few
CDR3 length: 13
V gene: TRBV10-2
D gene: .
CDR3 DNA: TGCGCCAGCAGTTTACAGGAAAATCAGCCCCAGCATTTT
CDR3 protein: CASSLQENQPQHF

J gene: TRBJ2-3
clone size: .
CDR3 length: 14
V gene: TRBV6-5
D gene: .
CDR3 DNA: TGTGCCAGCAGTTACAGTGAGCGGTCAGATACGCAGTATTTT
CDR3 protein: CASSYSERSDTQYF

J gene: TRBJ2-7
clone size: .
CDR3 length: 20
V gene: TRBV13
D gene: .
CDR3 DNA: TGTGCCAGCAGCTTAGTCCTAGAGGAGTCTGGGCGGCCCGGCCCCCACGAGCAGTACTTC
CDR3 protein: CASSLVLEESGRPGPHEQYF

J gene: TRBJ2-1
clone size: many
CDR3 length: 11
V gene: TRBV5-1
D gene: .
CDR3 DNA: TGCGCCAGCGGCGGGGTGAATGAGCAGTTCTTC
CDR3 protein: CASGGVNEQFF

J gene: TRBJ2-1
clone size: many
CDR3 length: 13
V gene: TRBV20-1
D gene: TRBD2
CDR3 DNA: TGCAGTGCTCCCCCCGGGGGGTTCAATGAGCAGTTCTTC
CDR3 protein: CSAPPGGFNEQFF

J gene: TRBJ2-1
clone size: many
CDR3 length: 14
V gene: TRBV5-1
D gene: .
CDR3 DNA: TGCGCCAGCAGCCCCTCCCAGGGAAACAATGAGCAGTTCTTC
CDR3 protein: CASSPSQGNNEQFF

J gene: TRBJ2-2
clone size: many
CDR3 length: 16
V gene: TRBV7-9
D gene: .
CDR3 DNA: TGTGCCAGCACCCCCCACAGGAACGCGAACACCGGGGAGCTGTTTTTT
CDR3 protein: CASTPHRNANTGELFF

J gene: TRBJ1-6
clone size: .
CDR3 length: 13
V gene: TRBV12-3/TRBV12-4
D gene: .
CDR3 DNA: TGTGCCAGCAGTGGAGCAGGGGATTCACCCCTCCACTTT
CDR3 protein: CASSGAGDSPLHF

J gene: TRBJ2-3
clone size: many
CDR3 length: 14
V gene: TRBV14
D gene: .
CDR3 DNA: TGTGCCAGCAGCCAAGTCCGGCAGGGAGATACGCAGTATTTT
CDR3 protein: CASSQVRQGDTQYF

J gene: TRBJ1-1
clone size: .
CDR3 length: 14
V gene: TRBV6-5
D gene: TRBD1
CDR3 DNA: TGTGCCAGCAGTTCCAGGGGGCGTGGGACTGAAGCTTTCTTT
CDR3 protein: CASSSRGRGTEAFF

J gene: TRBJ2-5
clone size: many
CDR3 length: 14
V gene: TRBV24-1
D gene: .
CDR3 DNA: TGTGCCACCAGTGATACCCAGGGAATTGAGACCCAGTACTTC
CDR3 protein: CATSDTQGIETQYF

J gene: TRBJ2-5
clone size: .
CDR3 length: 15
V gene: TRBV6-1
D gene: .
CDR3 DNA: TGTGCCAGCAGGGAACTCAGGGGTATCCAAGAGACCCAGTACTTC
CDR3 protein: CASRELRGIQETQYF

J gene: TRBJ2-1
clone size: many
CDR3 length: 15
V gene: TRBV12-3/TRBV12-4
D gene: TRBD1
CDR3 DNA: TGTGCCAGCAGTTGGGAGACAGGACAGGCGAATGAGCAGTTCTTC
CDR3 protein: CASSWETGQANEQFF

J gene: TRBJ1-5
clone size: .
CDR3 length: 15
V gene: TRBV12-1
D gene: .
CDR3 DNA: TGTGCCAGCAGCTTTCGAAGGATGGGGAATCAGCCCCAGCATTTT
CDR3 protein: CASSFRRMGNQPQHF

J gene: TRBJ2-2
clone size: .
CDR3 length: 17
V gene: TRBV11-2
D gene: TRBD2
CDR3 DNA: TGTGCCAGCAGACTTTTGGGCGGGAGGACTAACACCGGGGAGCTGTTTTTT
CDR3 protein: CASRLLGGRTNTGELFF